What follows describes a single TCR beta chain. The data originate from a study of blood T cell repertoires in COVID-19. Study-level background: The cDNA or gDNA used as material had been derived from T cells, B-cell-depleted T cells, or PBMCs.

Germline V gene data show CDR1 as SGHRS and CDR2 as YFSETQ. The CDR3 sequence is 14 residues long. V was shortened by 3 bases and J by 8 bases, with 14 bases between the two germline ends. Assay: immunoSEQ multiplex PCR; the TCRdb copy retains only in-frame clones and omits some. The data show 250,000 to 300,000 clones, about 91% seen once. Specimen: peripheral blood. V usage is TRBV5-1 and J usage is TRBJ1-4, with D tentatively TRBD1 (6 bases). The TCR sequence derives from a woman younger than 45 who had recovered from COVID-19. The CDR3 DNA is TGCGCCAGCAGCTCAAACAGGGTCGAGGAAAAACTGTTTTTT. Its translation: CASSSNRVEEKLFF.